Below are 14 T cell receptor beta chains sequenced from a single sample in a study of OX40 agonist ivuxolimab in advanced cancers. Only in-frame clones appear in the TCRdb table, and some are missing; sequencing was by immunoSEQ multiplex PCR. The sample lists about 26,000 clones, more than 75% seen once, with 33% in the top ten. The sample here was CD4+ or CD8+ T cells sorted from blood, taken in a trial of the OX40 agonist ivuxolimab. The source of these receptors is an adult with an advanced solid tumor such as melanoma, head and neck, liver or kidney cancer.

This sequence joins TRBV18 and TRBJ1-1; D is possibly TRBD1 (6 bases). CDR3 length equals 12 residues. V lost 2 bases to trimming and J lost 6 bases, with 7 bases between them. Germline CDR1 KGHSH, CDR2 LQKENI. The CDR3 DNA sequence: TGTGCCAGCTCACCAGGGGGCGCTGAAGCTTTCTTT. Amino acids: CASSPGGAEAFF.

The chain is built from TRBV11-3 and TRBJ2-1, with D perhaps TRBD2 (5 bases). The CDR3 totals 14 residues. CDR1 and CDR2 (germline): SGHNT, YENEEA. V was clipped by 6 bases and J by 0 bases, with 9 bases between them. In DNA form, the CDR3 reads TGTGCCAGCAGACAGCGGAGCTCCTACAATGAGCAGTTCTTC. Amino acid sequence: CASRQRSSYNEQFF. Filled out from reference TRBV11-3 and TRBJ2-1, the complete variable domain reads EAGVVQSPRYKIIEKKQPVAFWCNPISGHNTLYWYLQNLGQGPELLIRYENEEAVDDSQLPKDRFSAERLKGVDSTLKIQPAELGDSAVYLCASRQRSSYNEQFFGPGTRLTVL.

The V call is TRBV6-6, the J call TRBJ2-7, with D unclear. The CDR3 is 14 amino acids. Trimming removed 0 bases at V and 2 bases at J, with 8 bases between. CDR1 is MNHNY, CDR2 SVGAGI, per germline (reference sequence). CDR3 protein: CASSYSNRAYEQYF. CDR3 coding DNA: TGTGCCAGCAGTTACTCGAATCGGGCCTACGAGCAGTACTTC.

The chain is built from TRBV29-1 and TRBJ2-3; TRBD2 matches 13 bases. Germline CDR1 is SQVTM and CDR2 is ANQGSEA. With V trimmed by 5 bases and J by 2 bases, 4 bases remained unmatched. The CDR3 totals 15 residues. As DNA, the CDR3 is TGCAGCGTTTATGGGACTAGCGGGGACACAGATACGCAGTATTTT. It is translated as CSVYGTSGDTDTQYF.

The CDR3 reads CASSYRGRGETQYF. The DNA for the CDR3 is TGTGCCAGCAGTTACAGGGGGCGCGGAGAGACCCAGTACTTC. The V and J genes are TRBV28 and TRBJ2-5, with TRBD1 matching over 9 bases. Germline V gives CDR1 MDHEN, CDR2 SYDVKM. This CDR3 is 14 amino acids long. J was trimmed by 4 bases and V by 4 bases; bases with no gene match: 4. The whole variable domain, remainder taken from reference TRBV28 and TRBJ2-5, is DVKVTQSSRYLVKRTGEKVFLECVQDMDHENMFWYRQDPGLGLRLIYFSYDVKMKEKGDIPEGYSVSREKKERFSLILESASTNQTSMYLCASSYRGRGETQYFGPGTRLLVL.

As DNA, the CDR3 is TGTGCCAGCAGCTACAACAGGGGGCGCACTGAAGCTTTCTTT. Its protein is CASSYNRGRTEAFF. This chain connects TRBV5-4 to TRBJ1-1, with 9 positions matching TRBD1. Per the germline V gene, CDR1 is SGHNT and CDR2 is YYREEE (reference sequence). This CDR3 contains 14 residues. The trim removed 3 bases at V and 4 bases at J, leaving 4 bases unmatched.

J is TRBJ1-1 and V is TRBV6-1, with a tentative D call TRBD1 (6 bases). There are 16 residues in the CDR3. Germline-derived CDR1 and CDR2 are MNHNS and SASEGT. V gave up 4 bases and J gave up 4 bases, with 19 bases separating them. The DNA for the CDR3 is TGTGCCAGCAGTGTAGTATCAGGGGAGGGGTCCACTGAAGCTTTCTTT. Amino acid sequence: CASSVVSGEGSTEAFF.

This chain links TRBV7-9 with TRBJ2-1; D ambiguous. V dropped 4 bases and J dropped 4 bases, with 17 bases sitting between them. The CDR3 runs to 16 residues. Germline values: CDR1 SEHNR, CDR2 FQNEAQ (reference sequence). The CDR3 coding sequence is TGTGCCAGCAGCTCAACATACTTAAATACTTACAATGAGCAGTTCTTC. Translating it yields CASSSTYLNTYNEQFF.

The V and J genes are TRBV14 and TRBJ1-1, with 7 positions matching TRBD1. The CDR3 extends over 15 amino acids. CDR1 SGHDN and CDR2 FVKESK come from the germline V gene. The V and J ends lost 4 bases and 6 bases, in that order; junction bases with no gene match: 11. DNA of the CDR3: TGTGCCAGCAGCCTACGGACAGGTCGGGGATCTGAAGCTTTCTTT. Residues: CASSLRTGRGSEAFF.

The J gene is TRBJ2-3, the V gene TRBV28; the match to TRBD1 covers 9 bases. Germline lookup yields CDR1 MDHEN and CDR2 SYDVKM. J lost 3 bases, V lost 4 bases, and 8 bases had no gene match. CDR3 length: 16 amino acids. This CDR3 is CASSSFDRGTTDTQYF. The CDR3 bases are TGTGCCAGCAGTTCCTTTGACAGGGGGACGACAGATACGCAGTATTTT.

By share of the sample, this clone is hyperexpanded. The chain uses TRBV27 and TRBJ2-7, with D perhaps assigned TRBD1 or TRBD2 (5 bases each). CDR1 MNHEY and CDR2 SMNVEV come from the germline V gene (reference sequence). V was pared by 7 bases and J by 2 bases, with 18 bases between. This CDR3 comprises 15 residues. This CDR3 is CASKPSGTSPYEQYF. The CDR3 bases are TGTGCCAGCAAACCCTCAGGGACGTCCCCCTACGAGCAGTACTTC.

V usage is TRBV19 and J usage is TRBJ2-6, with a possible D match to TRBD2 (6 bases). CDR1 LNHDA and CDR2 SQIVND come from the germline V gene (reference sequence). The V gene lost 1 base and the J gene lost 1 base, with 14 bases spanning the gap. This CDR3 region has 18 residues. The CDR3 loop is CASSIVGGDPSGANVLTF. CDR3 nucleotide sequence: TGTGCCAGTAGTATAGTCGGCGGGGACCCTTCTGGGGCCAACGTCCTGACTTTC.

The J gene is TRBJ2-7, the V gene TRBV7-9; D not certain. CDR1 and CDR2 (germline): SEHNR, FQNEAQ (reference sequence). The CDR3 loop spans 13 amino acids. Trimming took off 1 base at V and 6 bases at J, with 10 bases between the two ends. CDR3 DNA: TGTGCCAGCAGCTTAGGCCCCATTGGCGAGCAGTACTTC. Translating it yields CASSLGPIGEQYF.

The V and J genes are TRBV6-6 and TRBJ1-1; D is unclear. V was pared by 7 bases and J by 3 bases, with 12 bases between. Germline CDR1 MNHNY, CDR2 SVGAGI (reference sequence). The CDR3 spans 13 residues. The CDR3 is CASNDNADTEAFF. In nucleotides, the CDR3 is TGTGCCAGCAACGATAACGCTGACACTGAAGCTTTCTTT.